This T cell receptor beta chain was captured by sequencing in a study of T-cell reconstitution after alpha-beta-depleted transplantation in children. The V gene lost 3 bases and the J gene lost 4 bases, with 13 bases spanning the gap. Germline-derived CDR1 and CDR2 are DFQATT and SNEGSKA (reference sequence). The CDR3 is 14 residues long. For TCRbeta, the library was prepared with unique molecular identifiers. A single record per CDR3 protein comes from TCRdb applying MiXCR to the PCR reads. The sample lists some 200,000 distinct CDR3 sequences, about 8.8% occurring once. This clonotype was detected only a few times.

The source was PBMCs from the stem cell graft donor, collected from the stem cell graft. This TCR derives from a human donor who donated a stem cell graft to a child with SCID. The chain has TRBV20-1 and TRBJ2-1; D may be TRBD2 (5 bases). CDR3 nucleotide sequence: TGCAGTGCTAGTGTCGGGGTGGGGTACAATGAGCAGTTCTTC. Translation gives CSASVGVGYNEQFF.